Below, 23 T cell receptor beta chains from the same sample are listed, as sequenced in a study of cytomegalovirus exposure and HLA in healthy donors. In the PCR, 60 Vbeta and 13 Jbeta primers were used. The repertoire was sequenced with immunoSEQ multiplex PCR; TCRdb's copy has only in-frame clones and lacks some. The data hold more than 140,000 clones, with roughly 79% observed a single time. Sample: PBMCs. The source of these receptors is a male donor in good health and CMV-seronegative.

The V call is TRBV7-2, the J call TRBJ2-7; TRBD1 might be the D (6 bases). V dropped 1 base and J dropped 5 bases, with 15 bases sitting between them. CDR1 is SGHTA, CDR2 FQGNSA, per germline. There are 15 residues in the CDR3. The CDR3: CASSLVLQGYNEQYF. The CDR3 DNA is TGTGCCAGCAGCTTAGTTCTACAGGGTTACAACGAGCAGTACTTC.

The V and J genes are TRBV28 and TRBJ1-3, with TRBD1 matching 9 bases. Losses at the gene ends were 7 bases for V and 4 bases for J; bases not matched to a gene: 8. Looked up from germline, CDR1 is MDHEN and CDR2 is SYDVKM. The CDR3 is 15 residues long. CDR3 nucleotide sequence: TGTGCCAGCATCTACGACAGGGGGGTCGGAAACACCATATATTTT. It yields the protein CASIYDRGVGNTIYF.

V gene TRBV9 combines with J gene TRBJ1-2; D might be TRBD1 (5 bases). The length of the CDR3 is 14 residues. Trimming took off 3 bases at V and 0 bases at J, with 9 bases between the two ends. Germline V gene lookup returns CDR1 SGDLS and CDR2 YYNGEE. Here the CDR3 reads CASSALGANYGYTF. CDR3 nucleotides: TGTGCCAGCAGCGCCCTAGGGGCTAACTATGGCTACACCTTC.

The chain uses TRBV29-1 and TRBJ1-2; D is perhaps TRBD1 (5 bases). Trimming pared 4 bases from V and 3 bases from J, leaving 9 bases between. Germline V lookup: CDR1 SQVTM, CDR2 ANQGSEA. The CDR3 loop spans 12 amino acids. This CDR3 is CSVGQPDYGYTF. CDR3 nucleotide sequence: TGCAGCGTTGGACAGCCCGACTATGGCTACACCTTC.

The rearrangement joins TRBV5-1 to TRBJ1-4; TRBD1 agrees at 8 bases. The CDR3 totals 14 residues. V was clipped by 1 base and J by 8 bases; unmatched bases: 4. Per the germline V gene, CDR1 is SGHRS and CDR2 is YFSETQ. CDR3 nucleotides: TGCGCCAGCAGCTTGTTACAGGGGGGAGAAAAACTGTTTTTT. As protein: CASSLLQGGEKLFF.

This clone was seen just once. The V gene is TRBV9, the J gene TRBJ2-7; 9 bases line up with TRBD1. Germline values: CDR1 SGDLS, CDR2 YYNGEE. The CDR3 is 17 amino acids. J was trimmed by 3 bases and V by 3 bases; bases with no gene match: 13. The CDR3 sequence: CASSDSPRTGALYEQYF. The CDR3 DNA follows: TGTGCCAGCAGCGACTCCCCTCGGACAGGGGCTCTCTACGAGCAGTACTTC.

The chain joins TRBV18 to TRBJ2-3, with 9 bases that match TRBD2. Germline CDR1 reads KGHSH; CDR2 reads LQKENI. J lost 3 bases, V lost 0 bases, and 4 bases had no gene match. There are 16 residues in the CDR3. This CDR3 reads CASSPPPGLATDTQYF. The CDR3, as DNA: TGTGCCAGCTCACCACCCCCGGGACTAGCAACAGATACGCAGTATTTT. The full variable domain, in which reference TRBV18 and TRBJ2-3 provide the parts outside the CDR3, is NAGVMQNPRHLVRRRGQEARLRCSPMKGHSHVYWYRQLPEEGLKFMVYLQKENIIDESGMPKERFSAEFPKEGPSILRIQQVVRGDSAAYFCASSPPPGLATDTQYFGPGTRLTVL.

The chain is built from TRBV18 and TRBJ2-7, with TRBD2 identical over 8 bases. Germline V gene lookup returns CDR1 KGHSH and CDR2 LQKENI. With V trimmed by 3 bases and J by 6 bases, 4 bases remained unmatched. This CDR3 has 13 amino acids. The chain's CDR3 is CASSPPGGSEQYF. CDR3 nucleotide sequence: TGTGCCAGCTCACCCCCGGGAGGGTCCGAGCAGTACTTC.

The table lists this clone with a few counts. CDR3 nucleotide sequence: TGTGCCAGCAGACCCGGGACTAGCGCGGGTTACGAGCAGTACTTC. Protein: CASRPGTSAGYEQYF. V usage is TRBV6-6 and J usage is TRBJ2-7; 10 nucleotides line up with TRBD2. This CDR3 spans 15 amino acids. Germline lookup yields CDR1 MNHNY and CDR2 SVGAGI (reference sequence). The V segment lost 6 bases and the J segment 4 bases; nucleotides outside the gene matches: 9.

The chain employs TRBV30 and TRBJ2-1, with D uncertain. This CDR3 has 17 residues. V lost 3 bases, J lost 1 base, and 19 bases lay in between. Germline CDR1 is GTSNPN and CDR2 is SVGIG (reference sequence). The CDR3 DNA follows: TGTGCCTGGAGCGGCTTTGGGCCCTCCCCATCCTACAATGAGCAGTTCTTC. This translates into CAWSGFGPSPSYNEQFF.

This clone appeared a single time. This chain uses TRBV5-6 with TRBJ1-5; D is unresolved. This CDR3 has 12 residues. The germline V gene encodes CDR1 SGHDT and CDR2 YYEEEE. Trimming took off 3 bases at V and 2 bases at J, with 3 bases between the two ends. Here the CDR3 reads CASSSGNQPQHF. In DNA, the CDR3 is TGTGCCAGCAGCTCGGGCAATCAGCCCCAGCATTTT.

This clone was recorded once. The V call is TRBV30, the J call TRBJ2-1; 8 bases map to TRBD1. Germline assignment: CDR1 GTSNPN and CDR2 SVGIG (reference sequence). This CDR3 region has 13 residues. The ends lost 5 bases at V and 3 bases at J; junction bases unmatched: 3. CDR3 in DNA: TGTGCCTGGGGGGGACAGGTCTACAATGAGCAGTTCTTC. This translates into CAWGGQVYNEQFF.

The J gene is TRBJ1-2, the V gene TRBV7-9, with 7 bases matching TRBD1. CDR1 SEHNR and CDR2 FQNEAQ come from the germline V gene (reference sequence). J gave up 2 bases and V 4 bases, and 4 bases lay outside the gene matches. The length of the CDR3 is 14 residues. The CDR3 coding sequence is TGTGCCAGCAGCTCGGGGACAGTCAACTATGGCTACACCTTC. It encodes CASSSGTVNYGYTF.

A few counts support this clone. This rearrangement joins TRBV10-3 to TRBJ1-2; a possible D gene is TRBD1 (5 bases). Germline V gene lookup returns CDR1 ENHRY and CDR2 SYGVKD. CDR3 length equals 12 residues. Trimming shortened V by 8 bases and J by 8 bases, and 15 bases separated the two germline ends. Written as DNA, the CDR3 is TGTGCCATCTCAGAAGGGGCTGGAGGCTACACCTTC. It codes for CAISEGAGGYTF.

The V and J genes are TRBV27 and TRBJ2-7; 12 bases agree with TRBD2. After removal of 6 bases from V and 4 bases from J, the junction contained 7 bases not matched to a gene. The length of the CDR3 is 15 residues. Germline V gene data show CDR1 as MNHEY and CDR2 as SMNVEV (reference sequence). Here the CDR3 reads CASSPIGLAGYEQYF. As DNA, the CDR3 is TGTGCCAGCAGCCCAATCGGACTAGCGGGATACGAGCAGTACTTC.

The chain employs TRBV7-9 and TRBJ1-1; no clear D gene. The length of the CDR3 is 12 residues. V shed 3 bases and J shed 12 bases, with 14 bases lying between them. Germline-derived CDR1 and CDR2 are SEHNR and FQNEAQ (reference sequence). CDR3 loop: CASSFPVNHTFF. In DNA form, the CDR3 reads TGTGCCAGCAGCTTCCCGGTTAATCATACTTTCTTT.

The rearrangement joins TRBV6-1 to TRBJ2-3; 12 bases are shared with TRBD1. Looked up from germline, CDR1 is MNHNS and CDR2 is SASEGT. The CDR3 is 15 residues long. With 6 bases clipped from V and 6 bases from J, the junction kept 7 bases outside the gene matches. DNA for the CDR3: TGTGCCAGCAGCCAGGGACAGGGGGCGTGGGATACGCAGTATTTT. Translated, it gives CASSQGQGAWDTQYF.

This clone was seen a single time. This sequence joins TRBV6-6 and TRBJ1-2, with D uncertain. Trimming left V 7 bases short and J 0 bases short, with 12 bases between. Looked up from germline, CDR1 is MNHNY and CDR2 is SVGAGI (reference sequence). The CDR3 is made up of 14 amino acids. CDR3 sequence reads: CASTSPGANYGYTF. The CDR3 DNA is TGTGCCAGCACTTCCCCCGGGGCTAACTATGGCTACACCTTC.

The rearrangement uses TRBV7-3 and TRBJ2-5, with D maybe TRBD2 (6 bases). V shed 5 bases and J shed 11 bases, with 18 bases lying between them. The CDR3 sequence is 13 residues long. Germline V gene data show CDR1 as SGHTA and CDR2 as FQGTGA. In DNA, the CDR3 is TGTGCCAGCAGCCCCGGGCCGACGGGGGAGCAGTACTTC. Amino acid sequence: CASSPGPTGEQYF.

The chain uses TRBV6-6 and TRBJ1-5, with 9 nucleotides matching TRBD1. The J segment lost 5 bases and the V segment lost 0 bases, leaving 5 bases of the junction unmatched. The CDR3 totals 16 residues. Germline-derived CDR1 and CDR2 are MNHNY and SVGAGI (reference sequence). The chain's CDR3 is CASSYSEDRGYQPQHF. In DNA, the CDR3 is TGTGCCAGCAGTTACTCCGAGGACAGGGGCTATCAGCCCCAGCATTTT.

The CDR3 region is CASSSRDRGQYGYTF. Here the CDR3 DNA reads TGTGCCAGTAGTTCCCGGGACAGGGGGCAGTATGGCTACACCTTC. This chain connects TRBV19 to TRBJ1-2; 12 bases are shared with TRBD1. V lost 5 bases to trimming and J lost 5 bases; unmatched junction nucleotides: 6. CDR1 and CDR2 (germline): LNHDA, SQIVND (reference sequence). There are 15 residues in the CDR3. The whole variable domain, remainder taken from reference TRBV19 and TRBJ1-2, is DGGITQSPKYLFRKEGQNVTLSCEQNLNHDAMYWYRQDPGQGLRLIYYSQIVNDFQKGDIAEGYSVSREKKESFPLTVTSAQKNPTAFYLCASSSRDRGQYGYTFGSGTRLTVV.

This chain connects TRBV5-1 to TRBJ2-5, with 10 nucleotides matching TRBD2. This CDR3 is 17 amino acids long. Germline CDR1 reads SGHRS; CDR2 reads YFSETQ. V lost 3 bases to trimming and J lost 2 bases; unmatched junction nucleotides: 10. CDR3: CASSYPKEAGGQETQYF. The CDR3 DNA follows: TGCGCCAGCAGCTACCCAAAGGAAGCGGGGGGGCAAGAGACCCAGTACTTC.

The rearrangement joins TRBV15 to TRBJ1-1; D is unclear. The CDR3 is made up of 15 amino acids. The germline gives CDR1 LNHNV, CDR2 YYDKDF (reference sequence). Trimming removed 2 bases from V and 10 bases from J, with 20 bases in between. CDR3 region: CATSRNPDGVGRAFF. DNA for the CDR3: TGTGCCACCAGCAGAAATCCGGACGGAGTGGGGAGAGCTTTCTTT.